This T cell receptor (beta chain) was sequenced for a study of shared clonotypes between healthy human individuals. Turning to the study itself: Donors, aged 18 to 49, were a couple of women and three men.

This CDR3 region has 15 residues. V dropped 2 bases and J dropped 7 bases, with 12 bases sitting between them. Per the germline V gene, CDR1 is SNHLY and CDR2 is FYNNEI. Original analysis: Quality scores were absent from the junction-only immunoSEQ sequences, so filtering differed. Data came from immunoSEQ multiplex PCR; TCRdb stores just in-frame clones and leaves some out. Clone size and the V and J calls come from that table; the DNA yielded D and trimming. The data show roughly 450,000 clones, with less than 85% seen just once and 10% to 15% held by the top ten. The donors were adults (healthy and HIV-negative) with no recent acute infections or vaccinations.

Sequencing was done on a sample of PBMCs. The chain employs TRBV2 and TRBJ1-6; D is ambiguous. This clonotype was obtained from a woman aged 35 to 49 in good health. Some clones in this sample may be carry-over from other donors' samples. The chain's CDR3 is CASSETRALNSPLHF. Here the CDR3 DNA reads TGTGCCAGCAGTGAAACTAGAGCGCTAAATTCACCCCTCCACTTT. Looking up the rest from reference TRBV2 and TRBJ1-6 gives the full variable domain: EPEVTQTPSHQVTQMGQEVILRCVPISNHLYFYWYRQILGQKVEFLVSFYNNEISEKSEIFDDQFSVERPDGSNFTLKIRSTKLEDSAMYFCASSETRALNSPLHFGNGTRLTVT.